This TCR beta chain comes out of a study of blood T cell repertoires in COVID-19. At the level of the study: Acute and convalescent COVID-19 samples came from the United States, Italy and Spain. Sources were T cells, B-cell-depleted T cells, or PBMCs; the material itself was cDNA or gDNA.

Trimming shortened V by 3 bases and J by 5 bases, and 8 bases separated the two germline ends. This CDR3 spans 13 amino acids. Methods used by the authors: Estimated nucleated cell counts came from reference gene primer amplification. Data came from immunoSEQ multiplex PCR; TCRdb stores just in-frame clones and leaves some out. V, J and clone size are those of that table, while D and trimming were read from the DNA. Of fewer than 80,000 clones detected, more than 75% appear once; the ten largest clones hold roughly a fifth. This clone occurred a few times. The sequencing sample was made of peripheral blood. This chain links TRBV12-3 or TRBV12-4 with TRBJ1-5, with D perhaps TRBD1 (6 bases). The sequence was collected from a human donor in a cohort sampled during active COVID-19. CDR3 DNA sequence: TGTGCCAGCAGTTTCACAGGGCATCAGCCCCAGCATTTT. Translated: CASSFTGHQPQHF.